This is a list of T cell receptor beta chains from one sample in a study of response to subunit inactivated influenza vaccine. TCRdb itself ran the RT-PCR reads through MiXCR, one entry per CDR3 protein. This sample has more than 700,000 distinct CDR3 sequences, with approximately 21% found just once. The source material was PBMCs from blood, sampled less than 6 days after vaccination. These receptor sequences come from a man aged 45-65 years who received an inactivated influenza vaccine. Both conserved end residues are part of each CDR3. Fields, in order: V gene, D gene, J gene, clone size, CDR3 DNA, CDR3 protein. A D gene is named only where the DNA matches it firmly. Expanded clones get a size class; other rows say once, few or many, or leave the size out.

TRBV18	NA	TRBJ2-1	NA	TGTGCCAGCTCACCACAGAGGGGGGGTAATGAGCAGTTCTTC	CASSPQRGGNEQFF
TRBV4-2	TRBD2	TRBJ2-1	few	TGTGCCAGCAGCCAAGATTCGGGACTAGCGGGATCCTACAATGAGCAGTTCTTC	CASSQDSGLAGSYNEQFF
TRBV9	NA	TRBJ2-2	NA	TGTGCCAGCAGCGTTTCTGTTAGGAGCACCGGGGAGCTGTTTTTT	CASSVSVRSTGELFF
TRBV9	TRBD1	TRBJ2-3	NA	TGTGCCAGCAGCGTAGGCACTCCAGGGGGAGATACGCATTTT	CASSVGTPGGDTHF
TRBV12-3/TRBV12-4	NA	TRBJ1-1	few	TGTGCCAGCAGTCTACTAGCCGTGCAGAGGCCACTTGAAGCTTTCTTT	CASSLLAVQRPLEAFF
TRBV28	NA	TRBJ2-1	NA	TGTGCCACCTCCCCCCCGACTAAGGCGTGGATTGAGCAGTTCTTC	CATSPPTKAWIEQFF
TRBV7-9	NA	TRBJ2-7	NA	TGTGCCAGCAGCGTGACCGGGACAAGCACCTACGAGCAGTACTTC	CASSVTGTSTYEQYF
TRBV5-1	NA	TRBJ1-1	NA	TGCGCCAGCACCCCGCGAAGCATGAACACTGAAGCTTTCTTT	CASTPRSMNTEAFF
TRBV9	TRBD1	TRBJ1-5	NA	TGTGCCAGCAGCCCCGGGACAGGGTTCTATCAGCCCCAGCATTTT	CASSPGTGFYQPQHF
TRBV29-1	TRBD2	TRBJ2-7	NA	TGCAGCGTTCGCCCTAGCGGGGTTATCTCCTACGAGCAGTACTTC	CSVRPSGVISYEQYF
TRBV9	TRBD1	TRBJ2-7	few	TGTGCCAGCAGCGCCACAGGGGTTATTGGGTACGAGCAGTACTTC	CASSATGVIGYEQYF
TRBV20-1	TRBD2	TRBJ2-5	few	TGCAGTGCTAGGGGCGGGAGCCCTCCTCAAGAGACCCAGTACTTC	CSARGGSPPQETQYF
TRBV12-3/TRBV12-4	NA	TRBJ1-2	few	TGTGCCAGCAGTCCGGATTACTATGGCTACACCTTC	CASSPDYYGYTF
TRBV29-1	NA	TRBJ1-2	NA	TGCAGCGTGGCCACAAACAACTATGGCTACACCTTC	CSVATNNYGYTF
TRBV15	NA	TRBJ2-4	many	TGTGCCACCAGCGGGACCACGCAGGGTGTTCAGTACTTC	CATSGTTQGVQYF
TRBV20-1	TRBD1	TRBJ2-2	few	TGCAGTGCTAGGGACAGGGGCGGCACCGGGGAGCTGTTTTTT	CSARDRGGTGELFF
TRBV18	NA	TRBJ1-3	few	TGTGCCAGCTCACCACCGGGAACAGGAGGAGCTGGAAACACCATATATTTT	CASSPPGTGGAGNTIYF
TRBV12-3/TRBV12-4	NA	TRBJ1-5	NA	TGTGCCAGCAATCCGGATGGGCACCAGCCCCAGCATTTT	CASNPDGHQPQHF
TRBV5-1	NA	TRBJ2-5	few	TGCGCCAGCAGAGTTATGAGCCAAGAGACCCAGTACTTC	CASRVMSQETQYF
TRBV11-2	NA	TRBJ2-7	NA	TGTGCCAGCAGCTCCCCAGATTACAGCGAGCAGTACTTC	CASSSPDYSEQYF
TRBV20-1	NA	TRBJ2-5	NA	TGCAGTGTACTCTTGGAGACCCAGTACTTC	CSVLLETQYF
TRBV20-1	TRBD1	TRBJ2-7	NA	TGCAGTGCCAAGACAGGGGGCATCGACGAGCAGTACTTC	CSAKTGGIDEQYF
TRBV5-5	TRBD2	TRBJ2-1	NA	TGTGCCAGCAGCTCCAGACTAGCGGACTACAATGAGCAGTTCTTC	CASSSRLADYNEQFF
TRBV18	NA	TRBJ2-1	NA	TGTGCCAGCTCACAGGGGGGGGACCCCTACAATGAGCAGTTCTTC	CASSQGGDPYNEQFF
TRBV4-1	NA	TRBJ2-3	NA	TGCGCCAGCAGCCAAGATGAGGGCAGTACTCGCACAGATACGCAGTATTTT	CASSQDEGSTRTDTQYF
TRBV4-1	TRBD2	TRBJ2-1	few	TGCGCCAGCAGGAAGCTAGCGGGAGAGTCCTACAATGAGCAGTTCTTC	CASRKLAGESYNEQFF
TRBV7-2	TRBD2	TRBJ2-7	few	TGTGCCAGCAGTTCAGGACTAGCGGGAGAGTCTACCTACGAGCAGTACTTC	CASSSGLAGESTYEQYF